The 27 T cell receptor beta chains below come from one sample, sequenced in a study of T-cell memory formation after mild COVID-19. MiXCR, run by TCRdb on the 5' RACE reads, gives a single entry per CDR3 protein. The table lists about 150,000 distinct CDR3 sequences, 6% of them singletons, with about 2.1% in the top ten. Sequencing was done on a sample of PBMCs or a T cell subset sorted from them (not recorded which). These receptors were taken from an adult woman who had mild COVID-19 (a few samples of this study predate the infection). Cell type and time point are not known.

This clonotype was seen ten or more times. The gene calls are TRBV12-3 or TRBV12-4 and TRBJ1-6; 7 nucleotides agree with TRBD1. The V and J ends lost 5 bases and 13 bases, in that order; junction bases with no gene match: 2. This CDR3 is 11 amino acids long. CDR3 loop: CASSLQGPLHF. The CDR3 DNA is TGTGCCAGCAGTCTACAGGGGCCCCTCCACTTT.

This chain links TRBV12-3 or TRBV12-4 with TRBJ2-5, with TRBD2 matching 10 bases. Unmatched junction bases numbered 7, after V lost 3 bases and J lost 0 bases. The CDR3 extends over 17 amino acids. CDR3 coding DNA: TGTGCCAGCAGTTTGATAGCGGGGGGCGTGTACCAAGAGACCCAGTACTTC. This encodes CASSLIAGGVYQETQYF.

This clonotype was recorded at least ten times. This chain connects TRBV10-3 to TRBJ2-7; 7 bases are shared with TRBD1. CDR3 size: 16 residues. Germline CDR1 ENHRY, CDR2 SYGVKD. Unmatched junction bases numbered 11, after V lost 4 bases and J lost 2 bases. The CDR3 sequence is CAISGGRQGFTYEQYF. The CDR3 DNA reads TGTGCCATCAGTGGGGGAAGACAGGGATTCACCTACGAGCAGTACTTC.

The chain joins TRBV20-1 to TRBJ2-3, with a weak D call TRBD2 (5 bases). Germline loops: CDR1 DFQATT, CDR2 SNEGSKA (reference sequence). The CDR3 runs 15 residues. Trimming removed 2 bases at V and 0 bases at J, with 12 bases between. For the CDR3, the DNA is TGCAGTGCTAGACAGGACTCCTTGAGCACAGATACGCAGTATTTT. Its protein product is CSARQDSLSTDTQYF.

This clonotype has ten or more counts. J is TRBJ1-2 and V is TRBV20-1, with D possibly TRBD1 on 5 matching bases. This CDR3 is 14 amino acids long. Trimming cost V 0 bases and J 5 bases, with 13 bases left between them. Germline loops: CDR1 DFQATT, CDR2 SNEGSKA (reference sequence). The CDR3 coding sequence is TGCAGTGCTAGAGATGGGCAGGGTGTTTATGGCTACACCTTC. It codes for CSARDGQGVYGYTF.

V usage is TRBV9 and J usage is TRBJ2-2, with TRBD1 matching over 7 bases. Germline V CDR1 and CDR2: SGDLS, YYNGEE. This CDR3 spans 16 amino acids. With 3 bases clipped from V and 1 base from J, the junction kept 6 bases outside the gene matches. In DNA, the CDR3 is TGTGCCAGCAGCGGGCCGGGACAGAGGAACACCGGGGAGCTGTTTTTT. As protein: CASSGPGQRNTGELFF.

This clonotype was recorded a few times. This rearrangement joins TRBV7-8 to TRBJ2-1; maybe TRBD2 (5 bases). The length of the CDR3 is 12 residues. V was shortened by 3 bases and J by 12 bases, with 12 bases between the two germline ends. Germline CDR1 is SGHVS and CDR2 is FQNEAQ. The CDR3 DNA is TGTGCCAGCAGCTTTCATCGGACTGGGCAGTTCTTC. Protein sequence: CASSFHRTGQFF.

This clonotype was detected ten times or more. V usage is TRBV20-1 and J usage is TRBJ1-5; weak D call: TRBD1 (5 bases). The CDR3 sequence is 13 residues long. Germline lookup yields CDR1 DFQATT and CDR2 SNEGSKA (reference sequence). The ends were cut back, 7 bases at V and 4 bases at J, with 14 bases in the middle. The CDR3 is CSVTQETNQPQHF. CDR3 DNA sequence: TGCAGTGTCACACAGGAGACTAATCAGCCCCAGCATTTT.

This chain joins TRBV24-1 and TRBJ2-3; D is undetermined. V lost 2 bases and J lost 3, with 8 bases in between. The CDR3 sequence is 14 residues long. Germline CDR1 reads KGHDR; CDR2 reads SFDVKD. The CDR3 is CATSDSGPTDTQYF. In DNA form, the CDR3 reads TGTGCCACCAGTGATTCCGGGCCTACAGATACGCAGTATTTT.

This clonotype was recorded a few times. The chain links TRBV20-1 to TRBJ2-1; D is undetermined. CDR1 is DFQATT and CDR2 is SNEGSKA in the germline V gene (reference sequence). Trimming stripped 6 bases from V and 0 bases from J, with 12 bases between. CDR3 size: 14 residues. The CDR3 is CSAPRPFSYNEQFF. CDR3 sequence (DNA): TGCAGTGCCCCACGTCCCTTCTCCTACAATGAGCAGTTCTTC.

This clonotype was counted only a few times. The CDR3 DNA reads TGTGCCTGGACTAGCGGGGACCTCTCCTACGAGCAGTACTTC. Its protein is CAWTSGDLSYEQYF. The rearrangement links TRBV30 to TRBJ2-7, with 9 bases that match TRBD2. This CDR3 is built from 14 residues. J lost 0 bases, V lost 4 bases, and 4 bases had no gene match. Germline-derived CDR1 and CDR2 are GTSNPN and SVGIG (reference sequence).

This clonotype was recorded many times. V and J are TRBV5-1 and TRBJ2-1; 12 bases line up with TRBD2. CDR3 length equals 15 residues. Germline CDR1 reads SGHRS; CDR2 reads YFSETQ. V dropped 0 bases and J dropped 15; count of bases not matched to a gene: 10. CDR3 in DNA: TGCGCCAGCAGCTTGGTGCTAGCGGGAGGGCCAACCCCGTTCTTC. Its protein product is CASSLVLAGGPTPFF.

This clonotype has a handful of counts. In DNA, the CDR3 is TGTGCCAGCAGGTTGACAGGGGTGGACACCGGGGAGCTGTTTTTT. Residues: CASRLTGVDTGELFF. The V gene is TRBV6-2 or TRBV6-3, the J gene TRBJ2-2, with 8 bases that match TRBD1. Germline lookup yields CDR1 MNHEY and CDR2 SVGEGT. The CDR3 runs to 15 residues. With 6 bases clipped from V and 3 bases from J, the junction kept 6 bases outside the gene matches.

The J gene is TRBJ1-4, the V gene TRBV29-1; D ambiguous. The germline V and J ends were trimmed by 7 bases and 4 bases, with 19 bases remaining between them. The V gene's germline CDR1 is SQVTM and CDR2 ANQGSEA. This CDR3 contains 15 residues. The CDR3 region has the DNA TGCAGCGCCACAAAAGGGATTGCCCTTAATGAAAAACTGTTTTTT. It encodes CSATKGIALNEKLFF.

CDR3 DNA sequence: TGTGCCACCAGTCGCAGGACGATCAATGAGCAGTTCTTC. This codes for CATSRRTINEQFF. The V and J genes are TRBV24-1 and TRBJ2-1; D unresolved. This CDR3 contains 13 residues. Germline CDR1 reads KGHDR; CDR2 reads SFDVKD. Trimming pared 6 bases from V and 6 bases from J, leaving 11 bases between.

Many counts were recorded for this clonotype. The chain recombines TRBV2 with TRBJ2-3; D is unclear. CDR1 is SNHLY, CDR2 FYNNEI, per germline. Trimming left V 7 bases short and J 2 bases short, with 13 bases between. This CDR3 is 14 amino acids long. CDR3 sequence (DNA): TGTGCCAGCAATATCGGCGGTTTCACAGATACGCAGTATTTT. It encodes CASNIGGFTDTQYF.

As for this clonotype: One end of the junction fails to match germline, which may point to a read error. The rearrangement joins TRBV7-7 to TRBJ2-3, with 8 bases lining up with TRBD1. Germline CDR1 and CDR2: SSHAT and FNYEAQ (reference sequence). The CDR3 contains 16 residues. The CDR3 here is CASSPGQGRSTDTQYF. The CDR3, as DNA: TGTGCTAGCAGCCCAGGACAGGGTCGGAGCACAGATACGCAGTATTTT. Variable domain in full (rest from reference TRBV7-7 and TRBJ2-3): GAGVSQSPRYKVTKRGQDVTLRCDPISSHATLYWYQQALGQGPEFLTYFNYEAQPDKSGLPSDRFSAERPEGSISTLTIQRTEQRDSAMYRCASSPGQGRSTDTQYFGPGTRLTVL.

This clonotype was seen a few times. This chain connects TRBV7-9 to TRBJ1-2; TRBD1 might be the D (5 bases). Germline values: CDR1 SEHNR, CDR2 FQNEAQ (reference sequence). The ends were cut back, 0 bases at V and 5 bases at J, with 22 bases in the middle. The CDR3 has 18 residues. The CDR3, as DNA: TGTGCCAGCAGCTTAGCTCTCGGGGGGACCGCTGCGGGGTATGGCTACACCTTC. Its protein product is CASSLALGGTAAGYGYTF.

The CDR3 DNA is TGTGCCAGCAGCTTAGGGACGAAAGAGACCCAGTACTTC. This codes for CASSLGTKETQYF. The chain joins TRBV7-2 to TRBJ2-5; D gene unclear. Germline CDR1 and CDR2: SGHTA and FQGNSA. The CDR3 covers 13 residues. V lost 1 base to trimming and J lost 3 bases, with 6 bases between them.

This clonotype appeared many times. The CDR3: CASSVGLGSTDTQYF. In DNA, the CDR3 is TGTGCCAGCAGCGTCGGACTGGGTAGCACAGATACGCAGTATTTT. The V gene is TRBV7-8, the J gene TRBJ2-3; perhaps TRBD2 as D (5 bases). Trimming took 5 bases from V and 0 from J, leaving 12 bases between them. Germline CDR1 reads SGHVS; CDR2 reads FQNEAQ. The CDR3 runs to 15 residues.

This clonotype was seen ten or more times. V gene TRBV12-5 combines with J gene TRBJ1-2; 9 bases align to TRBD1. The CDR3 covers 14 residues. Per the germline V gene, CDR1 is LGHNT and CDR2 is FRNRAP. J gave up 8 bases and V 6 bases, and 10 bases lay outside the gene matches. CDR3 DNA sequence: TGTGCTAGTGGGGGGACAGGGCCGACGGGCGGCTACACCTTC. It translates to CASGGTGPTGGYTF.

The CDR3 DNA follows: TGTGCCAGCAGCTTAGAAGAATGGAACGAGCAGTACTTC. It yields the protein CASSLEEWNEQYF. The genes are TRBV7-2 and TRBJ2-7; no reliable D call. Germline CDR1 SGHTA, CDR2 FQGNSA. There are 13 residues in the CDR3. V shed 1 base and J shed 5 bases, with 9 bases lying between them.

The chain combines TRBV10-3 with TRBJ2-3; tentatively, D is TRBD2 (5 bases). The CDR3 has 15 residues. V was trimmed by 7 bases and J by 10 bases, leaving 24 bases between them. Germline lookup yields CDR1 ENHRY and CDR2 SYGVKD. The CDR3 bases are TGTGCCATCACCATCTCTCTAGCTGGAGATGAGGCGCAGTATTTT. The encoded protein is CAITISLAGDEAQYF.

This clonotype was counted between two and nine times. The chain joins TRBV12-3 or TRBV12-4 to TRBJ1-1; no reliable D call. The CDR3 length is 15 residues. Trimming removed 6 bases from V and 0 bases from J, with 14 bases in between. CDR3 in amino acids: CASSRLDGMNTEAFF. The CDR3 DNA reads TGTGCCAGCAGCCGACTCGACGGAATGAACACTGAAGCTTTCTTT.

In this sample, this clonotype turned up a few times. This chain links TRBV3-1 with TRBJ2-7, with D hard to call. This CDR3 spans 12 amino acids. V dropped 0 bases and J dropped 8 bases, with 8 bases sitting between them. Germline assignment: CDR1 LGHDT and CDR2 YNNKEL (reference sequence). The CDR3 region has the DNA TGTGCCAGCAGCCAAGATGTGGGGAAGCAGTACTTC. Translating it yields CASSQDVGKQYF.

This clonotype was observed many times. The chain has TRBV7-8 and TRBJ2-7; no firm D call. CDR1 SGHVS and CDR2 FQNEAQ come from the germline V gene. The CDR3 contains 15 residues. The V gene lost 1 base and the J gene lost 0 bases, with 10 bases spanning the gap. As DNA, the CDR3 is TGTGCCAGCAGCTTAGGGTTGATCAGCTCCTACGAGCAGTACTTC. Translation gives CASSLGLISSYEQYF.

This clonotype was seen many times. The chain uses TRBV24-1 and TRBJ2-1, with TRBD2 matching 7 bases. This CDR3 spans 13 amino acids. V shed 2 bases, J shed 14 bases, and the junction held 8 bases outside the gene matches. CDR1 is KGHDR and CDR2 is SFDVKD in the germline V gene. The CDR3 sequence is CATSDSLGGRKFF. The CDR3 region has the DNA TGTGCCACCAGTGATTCCCTCGGCGGGAGAAAGTTCTTC.